Following are 8 T cell receptor beta chains from one sample sequenced in a study of Graves' ophthalmopathy and Graves' hyperthyroidism. The sequenced template was RNA, covering the TCR beta CDR3 region. HTBI-primed first-round RT-PCR preceded second-round multiplex PCR. TCRdb reprocessed the multiplex PCR reads with MiXCR, giving one entry per CDR3 protein. The sample carries about 620,000 distinct CDR3 sequences, about a fifth recorded once. Sample: peripheral blood. These receptor sequences come from a woman between 18 and 30 years old with stable Graves' hyperthyroidism. Some clones in this sample may be carry-over from other donors' samples.

This clonotype showed up many times. The chain is built from TRBV12-5 and TRBJ1-2; no definite D call. V shed 3 bases and J shed 2 bases, with 7 bases lying between them. In germline, CDR1 is LGHNT, CDR2 FRNRAP. CDR3 length: 13 residues. The CDR3 nucleotides are TGTGCTAGTGGTTTAGGGCAGAACTATGGCTACACCTTC. The encoded protein is CASGLGQNYGYTF.

The table lists this clonotype with many counts. The chain links TRBV15 to TRBJ1-1; 8 bases are a match to TRBD1. The CDR3 is 14 residues long. Germline lookup yields CDR1 LNHNV and CDR2 YYDKDF (reference sequence). Trimming at V came to 3 bases and at J to 2 bases, leaving 2 bases not matched to a gene. CDR3 DNA: TGTGCCACCAGCAGCAGGGGGCTAAACACTGAAGCTTTCTTT. This codes for CATSSRGLNTEAFF.

The chain links TRBV20-1 to TRBJ1-2, with TRBD1 matching over 10 bases. The CDR3 loop spans 15 amino acids. Germline V gives CDR1 DFQATT, CDR2 SNEGSKA (reference sequence). With 6 bases clipped from V and 4 bases from J, the junction kept 11 bases outside the gene matches. CDR3 residues: CSAPDRGLRFYGYTF. The CDR3, as DNA: TGCAGTGCCCCGGACAGGGGGTTGCGATTCTATGGCTACACCTTC.

This clonotype was observed many times. The genes are TRBV6-1 and TRBJ2-7; D perhaps matches TRBD1 (6 bases). Germline values: CDR1 MNHNS, CDR2 SASEGT. With 4 bases removed from V and 1 base from J, the gap between germline ends came to 14 bases. The CDR3 loop spans 15 amino acids. The CDR3 spells CASSVSQGQSYEQYF. DNA for the CDR3: TGTGCCAGCAGTGTTAGCCAGGGGCAATCCTACGAGCAGTACTTC.

This clonotype was recorded many times. The rearrangement links TRBV28 to TRBJ1-3, with TRBD1 matching 8 bases. This CDR3 region has 15 residues. Germline CDR1 and CDR2: MDHEN and SYDVKM. V dropped 2 bases and J dropped 4; count of bases not matched to a gene: 4. CDR3 sequence (DNA): TGTGCCAGCAGTTTACAGGGGGCATCAGGAAACACCATATATTTT. Residues: CASSLQGASGNTIYF.

This clonotype occurred many times. This chain uses TRBV7-8 with TRBJ2-7, with 9 bases identical to TRBD1. V trimming: 5 bases; J trimming: 0 bases; junction bases outside the gene matches: 5. The CDR3 has 15 amino acids. The germline V gene has CDR1 SGHVS and CDR2 FQNEAQ. For the CDR3, the DNA is TGTGCCAGCAGCACAGGGACAGGGATCTCCTACGAGCAGTACTTC. It translates to CASSTGTGISYEQYF.

Ten or more counts support this clonotype. This chain uses TRBV12-5 with TRBJ1-5, with D uncertain. The CDR3 runs 14 residues. CDR1 and CDR2 from the germline V gene are LGHNT and FRNRAP. Trimming shortened V by 6 bases and J by 8 bases, and 17 bases separated the two germline ends. The CDR3: CASGSQQRLEPQHF. The CDR3 DNA reads as TGTGCTAGTGGGTCCCAACAGAGACTGGAGCCCCAGCATTTT. The entire variable domain, with the rest obtained from reference TRBV12-5 and TRBJ1-5, is as follows: DARVTQTPRHKVTEMGQEVTMRCQPILGHNTVFWYRQTMMQGLELLAYFRNRAPLDDSGMPKDRFSAEMPDATLATLKIQPSEPRDSAVYFCASGSQQRLEPQHFGDGTRLSIL.

This clonotype occurred many times. The V and J genes are TRBV28 and TRBJ2-7; D remains ambiguous. Germline assignment: CDR1 MDHEN and CDR2 SYDVKM. The CDR3 is 12 amino acids. Trimming took 2 bases from V and 6 from J, leaving 8 bases between them. The CDR3 DNA reads as TGTGCCAGCAGTTTACTGCGGCCCGAGCAGTACTTC. Amino acids: CASSLLRPEQYF.